This TCR beta chain was sequenced in a study of neurological immune-mediated disorders (dated by TCRdb to 2018 to 2020). Some background on the complete study: Peripheral blood TCR-beta repertoires from HTLV-I-associated myelopathy (HAM/TSP) patients, multiple sclerosis patients and healthy controls were compared by UMI-based sequencing. Longitudinal samples, technical triplicates and paired sorted CD4+ and CD8+ T-cell subsets, alongside PBMC samples, were included among the approximately 99 TCR-beta libraries. The cohort comprised 68 subjects: roughly 15 HAM/TSP patients, some 34 multiple sclerosis patients and around 20 healthy controls. The research as a whole found: TCR clonal expansion was highest in HAM/TSP patients and lowest in MS patients, with MS patients falling below even healthy controls. No identical CDR3 amino acid sequences were found to be shared among expanded clones across subjects, suggesting that TCR-beta repertoires were private in all groups.

Looking up the germline V gene yields CDR1 MNHNS and CDR2 SASEGT. Inclusive of the bounding cysteine and phenylalanine, the CDR3 is 14 residues long. The sequence is cut down to CDR3 DNA, 42 bases in frame from base 1. V sheds 3 bases and J sheds 3 bases, leaving 10 bases between their ends. This clonotype was seen repeatedly, ten times or more. Its cognate antigen has yet to be identified. Base qualities were left out, and no much larger clone turns up one base away. To synthesize cDNA, template-switch 5'RACE was performed with a primer carrying a 10-nucleotide random unique molecular identifier so that each TCR transcript was tagged. Every sequencing run yielded over 190 million TCR-beta sequences covering 15-18 subjects. Total RNA was extracted with the RNeasy kit. The KAPA Real-time Library Amplification kit was used to amplify TCR-beta VDJ regions with primers targeting the TCR constant region and the 5'RACE anchor. Sample indexes and Illumina adaptors were added in a first PCR, after which library yield was increased in a second PCR. After purification with Ampure beads, the TCR product of roughly 650 bp was size-selected on a 2% E-gel SizeSelection system. Before pooling, library quality was checked on a Bioanalyzer, concentration was measured with Qubit, and libraries were quantified with the Kapa Library Quantification kit. Paired-end 2 x 150 bp sequencing of the libraries was performed on an Illumina HiSeq 2500. To increase sequence diversity, roughly 24-32% phiX was spiked into each library pool. As for the authors' bioinformatics: Quality-filtered reads were processed with the UMI-based MiGEC pipeline, which removed over 80% of raw TCR sequences during error correction. VDJ genes were aligned to IMGT germline references, and clonotypes were defined by unique CDR3 amino acid sequence plus V-J genes. Clonal expansion, Shannon diversity and CDR3 relatedness were evaluated with VDJtools (CalcPairwiseDistances, ClusterSamples), while phylogenetic trees were built in CLCbio workbench. A clone was classed as expanded if it had 8 or more unique UMIs, a cutoff based on coefficient-of-variation modelling across technical triplicates. TCRdb reworked the public reads: Q25 trimming with fastp, MiXCR clone assembly, productive beta chains retained. Duplicate CDR3 protein sequences are folded into a single record with the most common DNA and genes. The V and J calls reflect TCRdb's pipeline rather than the authors' work. For this sample there are fewer than 45,000 distinct CDR3 sequences; roughly 6% appear just once. Of the sample, around 0.6% is held by the ten largest clones.

The healthy controls were volunteers from a blood bank in Maryland, USA. For the sorted-subset TCR libraries, the starting material was about 920,000 sorted CD4+ or CD8+ T cells. Peripheral blood was subjected to Ficoll-Hypaque density gradient centrifugation to isolate PBMCs, which were then cryopreserved in liquid nitrogen. Paired sorted CD4+ and CD8+ subsets came from healthy controls, HAM/TSP patients and MS patients. The sequenced material came from CD4+ T cells from blood. The sequence was obtained from a woman aged 40-49 years in good health. The chain is encoded by TRBV6-1 joined to TRBJ2-3, and TRBD2 may be the D gene, going by 6 matching bases. The nucleotide sequence is given as TGTGCCAGCAGTGACGCGGGATGGACAGATACGCAGTATTTT. It encodes CASSDAGWTDTQYF.